A selection of T cell receptor beta chains follows, all from one sample in a study of T cell repertoires in cytomegalovirus infection. MiXCR, applied by TCRdb to the reads, yields one record per CDR3 protein. The profile shows around 190,000 distinct CDR3 sequences, roughly 14% of them singletons. What was sequenced was PBMCs. Source of these receptors: a human donor in good health (CMV status not recorded). Some clones in this sample may be carry-over from other donors' samples. CDR3s leave out the opening cysteine and the closing phenylalanine or tryptophan. Some rows have no size entry. The others give once, few or many, or a class for an expanded clone.

V gene: TRBV28; clone size: NA; J gene: TRBJ2-4; CDR3 protein: ASSFPPGPGPHIQY
V gene: TRBV12-3/TRBV12-4; clone size: NA; J gene: TRBJ2-3; CDR3 protein: ASSRGLAGGSDTQY
V gene: TRBV5-7; clone size: many; J gene: TRBJ2-2; CDR3 protein: ASSLCQQNTGELF
V gene: TRBV20-1; clone size: NA; J gene: TRBJ1-2; CDR3 protein: SALSPGQQEDGYT
V gene: TRBV10-3; clone size: few; J gene: TRBJ2-5; CDR3 protein: AISTSGGSGETQY
V gene: TRBV6-4; clone size: few; J gene: TRBJ2-7; CDR3 protein: ASSESASSYEQY
V gene: TRBV19; clone size: many; J gene: TRBJ1-1; CDR3 protein: ASSRAGPGTEAF
V gene: TRBV12-3/TRBV12-4; clone size: many; J gene: TRBJ2-7; CDR3 protein: ASSQLGEPHEQY
V gene: TRBV7-2; clone size: few; J gene: TRBJ2-7; CDR3 protein: ASSDGLAGYYEQY
V gene: TRBV29-1; clone size: NA; J gene: TRBJ2-2; CDR3 protein: SVPQGAGELF
V gene: TRBV11-2; clone size: few; J gene: TRBJ2-1; CDR3 protein: ASSLRQGFNNEQF
V gene: TRBV5-1; clone size: few; J gene: TRBJ2-4; CDR3 protein: ASSSMIGTGKNIQY
V gene: TRBV7-2; clone size: many; J gene: TRBJ1-2; CDR3 protein: ASSLANRDGYT
V gene: TRBV19; clone size: NA; J gene: TRBJ1-1; CDR3 protein: AIEPGQGAGTEAF
V gene: TRBV15; clone size: NA; J gene: TRBJ1-1; CDR3 protein: ATGAGMNTEAF
V gene: TRBV6-6; clone size: few; J gene: TRBJ1-4; CDR3 protein: ASSAGLFATNEKLF
V gene: TRBV29-1; clone size: NA; J gene: TRBJ2-2; CDR3 protein: SVDLGHTGELF
V gene: TRBV4-1; clone size: NA; J gene: TRBJ2-5; CDR3 protein: ASSQDRRGETQY
V gene: TRBV20-1; clone size: NA; J gene: TRBJ1-5; CDR3 protein: SARDRDSALNQPQH
V gene: TRBV28; clone size: many; J gene: TRBJ2-7; CDR3 protein: ASSVRDRAYEQY
V gene: TRBV29-1; clone size: few; J gene: TRBJ2-6; CDR3 protein: SVGDRETGANVLT
V gene: TRBV12-3/TRBV12-4; clone size: NA; J gene: TRBJ1-5; CDR3 protein: ASSPGTVLWSNQPQH
V gene: TRBV19; clone size: NA; J gene: TRBJ2-1; CDR3 protein: ARMTGLKQFLNEQF
V gene: TRBV28; clone size: NA; J gene: TRBJ1-1; CDR3 protein: ASTLDRENTEAF
V gene: TRBV7-6; clone size: many; J gene: TRBJ1-3; CDR3 protein: ASSPRTAFSGNTIY
V gene: TRBV29-1; clone size: few; J gene: TRBJ1-5; CDR3 protein: SAGGQGGNQPQH
V gene: TRBV29-1; clone size: NA; J gene: TRBJ1-2; CDR3 protein: SVPGQGAEGYT
V gene: TRBV20-1; clone size: NA; J gene: TRBJ2-1; CDR3 protein: SARAWGQSYNEQF
V gene: TRBV5-1; clone size: NA; J gene: TRBJ2-7; CDR3 protein: ASSTFGEQY
V gene: TRBV24-1; clone size: many; J gene: TRBJ2-2; CDR3 protein: ATSDGQGREIGELF
V gene: TRBV7-9; clone size: NA; J gene: TRBJ2-7; CDR3 protein: ASSLGQGWYEQY
V gene: TRBV29-1; clone size: NA; J gene: TRBJ1-2; CDR3 protein: SAEGQGAVGIGYT
V gene: TRBV12-3/TRBV12-4; clone size: many; J gene: TRBJ2-1; CDR3 protein: ASSLTSGTANEQF
V gene: TRBV27; clone size: NA; J gene: TRBJ2-3; CDR3 protein: ASSTSGRADTQY
V gene: TRBV20-1; clone size: NA; J gene: TRBJ2-5; CDR3 protein: SASPLFNSQETQY
V gene: TRBV11-2; clone size: many; J gene: TRBJ2-7; CDR3 protein: ASSLEGSYSYEQY
V gene: TRBV2; clone size: few; J gene: TRBJ2-1; CDR3 protein: ASTLGTVYNEQF
V gene: TRBV28; clone size: NA; J gene: TRBJ1-1; CDR3 protein: ASSLTGRTEAF
V gene: TRBV20-1; clone size: NA; J gene: TRBJ2-5; CDR3 protein: SATVRQPSQETQY
V gene: TRBV20-1; clone size: few; J gene: TRBJ1-6; CDR3 protein: SARAHRGTNSPLH
V gene: TRBV7-9; clone size: many; J gene: TRBJ1-5; CDR3 protein: ASSFGRGRQPQH
V gene: TRBV29-1; clone size: NA; J gene: TRBJ2-5; CDR3 protein: SVLGAGGKETQY
V gene: TRBV29-1; clone size: NA; J gene: TRBJ2-3; CDR3 protein: SVEVAGDTQY
V gene: TRBV12-3/TRBV12-4; clone size: many; J gene: TRBJ2-1; CDR3 protein: ASSMTSGRANEQF
V gene: TRBV10-3; clone size: many; J gene: TRBJ2-7; CDR3 protein: AISESRQGNYEQY
V gene: TRBV7-6; clone size: many; J gene: TRBJ2-1; CDR3 protein: ASSQTDGNEQF
V gene: TRBV7-2; clone size: many; J gene: TRBJ2-1; CDR3 protein: ASSRSTGGRGNEQF
V gene: TRBV7-2; clone size: many; J gene: TRBJ2-7; CDR3 protein: ASSPDSAASSYEQY
V gene: TRBV24-1; clone size: many; J gene: TRBJ2-2; CDR3 protein: ATSDSQTGTGELF
V gene: TRBV7-3; clone size: few; J gene: TRBJ1-1; CDR3 protein: ASSVDRYEGENTEAF
V gene: TRBV29-1; clone size: NA; J gene: TRBJ1-1; CDR3 protein: SARRGKGTEAF
V gene: TRBV6-2/TRBV6-3; clone size: NA; J gene: TRBJ2-7; CDR3 protein: ASSRQHEQY
V gene: TRBV28; clone size: many; J gene: TRBJ2-5; CDR3 protein: ASSFPPGTSGSWMDETQY
V gene: TRBV20-1; clone size: NA; J gene: TRBJ1-2; CDR3 protein: SARSLPDREERGYT
V gene: TRBV29-1; clone size: NA; J gene: TRBJ2-3; CDR3 protein: SVRGPDTQY